One T cell receptor (beta chain) is described in this entry. Trimming took 4 bases from V and 6 from J; bases not matched to a gene: 5. There are 13 residues in the CDR3. CDR1 is SGHVS, CDR2 FNYEAQ, per germline. Some clones are missing from TCRdb's copy, which holds only in-frame ones; the method was immunoSEQ multiplex PCR. The profile covers fewer than 65,000 clones, with about nine tenths appearing a single time and 2% to 2.5% taken by the ten largest. The data belong to a study of T cell changes during pregnancy in multiple sclerosis. This chain joins TRBV7-6 and TRBJ1-1, with TRBD1 matching over 7 bases. The sample here was peripheral blood, taken in the third trimester of pregnancy. The source is a female donor in good health, enrolled as a control in a pregnancy study. The CDR3 here is CASSSTGYAEAFF. The CDR3 DNA follows: TGTGCCAGCAGCTCGACAGGGTACGCTGAAGCTTTCTTT. Drawing the rest from reference TRBV7-6 and TRBJ1-1, the complete variable domain is GAGVSQSPRYKVTKRGQDVALRCDPISGHVSLYWYRQALGQGPEFLTYFNYEAQQDKSGLPNDRFSAERPEGSISTLTIQRTEQRDSAMYRCASSSTGYAEAFFGQGTRLTVV.